Below, 20 T cell receptor beta chains from the same sample are listed, as sequenced in a study of T cell repertoires in cytomegalovirus infection. TCRdb reprocessed the reads with MiXCR, giving one entry per CDR3 protein. In the table there are approximately 150,000 distinct CDR3 sequences, 20% to 25% of which are singletons. These TCRs' antigens remain unknown. The material was CD8+ T cells from cultured PBMCs, obtained from culture after CMV antigen stimulation. The origin of the receptors is a human donor in good health (CMV status not recorded). Some clones in this sample may be carry-over from other donors' samples.

This clonotype was counted many times. V usage is TRBV9 and J usage is TRBJ2-7, with TRBD2 identical over 8 bases. Per the germline V gene, CDR1 is SGDLS and CDR2 is YYNGEE. Trimming removed 3 bases from V and 4 bases from J; junction bases left unmatched: 3. The CDR3 runs to 13 residues. CDR3 region: CASSDGLAYEQYF. The CDR3 nucleotides read TGTGCCAGCAGCGACGGACTAGCTTACGAGCAGTACTTC. The full variable domain, rest sourced from reference TRBV9 and TRBJ2-7, is DSGVTQTPKHLITATGQRVTLRCSPRSGDLSVYWYQQSLDQGLQFLIQYYNGEERAKGNILERFSAQQFPDLHSELNLSSLELGDSALYFCASSDGLAYEQYFGPGTRLTVT.

This clonotype was counted only a few times. The chain recombines TRBV7-9 with TRBJ1-6; D unclear. Germline CDR1 is SEHNR and CDR2 is FQNEAQ (reference sequence). Trimming stripped 1 base from V and 3 bases from J, with 13 bases between. This CDR3 comprises 17 residues. The CDR3 is CASSLDPGSIYNSPLHF. The CDR3 DNA sequence: TGTGCCAGCAGCTTAGATCCGGGTTCGATCTATAATTCACCCCTCCACTTT.

This clonotype was observed a few times. The V call is TRBV6-5, the J call TRBJ1-2, with 7 bases identical to TRBD1. CDR3 size: 12 residues. Germline V gives CDR1 MNHEY, CDR2 SVGAGI. With V trimmed by 7 bases and J by 6 bases, 5 bases remained unmatched. The CDR3 region is CASTGGWNGYTF. The CDR3 coding sequence is TGTGCCAGCACAGGGGGATGGAATGGCTACACCTTC.

CDR3 sequence reads: CASSLALAGGGGYTF. For the CDR3, the DNA is TGTGCCAGCAGCTTAGCGCTGGCAGGGGGTGGCGGCTACACCTTC. The chain employs TRBV7-8 and TRBJ1-2; 7 nucleotides match TRBD1. V trimming: 0 bases; J trimming: 8 bases; junction bases outside the gene matches: 9. The V gene's germline CDR1 is SGHVS and CDR2 FQNEAQ. The CDR3 has 15 residues.

The chain combines TRBV7-9 with TRBJ2-7; D tentatively reads TRBD1 or TRBD2 (6 bases each). The germline CDR1 and CDR2 sequences are SEHNR and FQNEAQ (reference sequence). Between the trimmed V and J ends, which lost 5 bases and 2 bases, there was a span of 19 bases. CDR3 size: 16 residues. The CDR3 DNA is TGTGCCAGCAGCCCTCCCTCGGGGGCCGCTACCTACGAGCAGTACTTC. Translating gives CASSPPSGAATYEQYF. Full variable domain (remainder filled in from reference TRBV7-9 and TRBJ2-7): DTGVSQNPRHKITKRGQNVTFRCDPISEHNRLYWYRQTLGQGPEFLTYFQNEAQLEKSRLLSDRFSAERPKGSFSTLEIQRTEQGDSAMYLCASSPPSGAATYEQYFGPGTRLTVT.

This clonotype was seen more than once but under ten times. The chain combines TRBV7-2 with TRBJ2-7; D unresolved. V was cut by 0 bases and J by 0 bases, with 12 bases left in between. Germline loops: CDR1 SGHTA, CDR2 FQGNSA. CDR3 length equals 16 residues. CDR3: CASSLAGRFLSYEQYF. The CDR3 DNA reads TGTGCCAGCAGCTTAGCCGGCAGGTTCCTCTCCTACGAGCAGTACTTC.

The chain links TRBV2 to TRBJ2-3; unclear D gene. This CDR3 has 10 amino acids. The V end was cut by 10 bases, the J end by 8 bases, with 10 bases between. CDR1 and CDR2 (germline): SNHLY, FYNNEI. In DNA form, the CDR3 reads TGTGCCATCGATTGGGGTACGCAGTATTTT. Its translation is CAIDWGTQYF. Complete variable domain (other parts from reference TRBV2 and TRBJ2-3): EPEVTQTPSHQVTQMGQEVILRCVPISNHLYFYWYRQILGQKVEFLVSFYNNEISEKSEIFDDQFSVERPDGSNFTLKIRSTKLEDSAMYFCAIDWGTQYFGPGTRLTVL.

The CDR3 sequence is CASSFGQGVFTGPEQYF. The CDR3 nucleotides are TGTGCCAGCAGCTTTGGCCAGGGGGTGTTCACTGGGCCTGAGCAGTACTTC. The chain couples TRBV7-2 to TRBJ2-7; 7 positions match TRBD1. Germline CDR1 and CDR2: SGHTA and FQGNSA. CDR3 length: 17 amino acids. V was pared by 3 bases and J by 7 bases, with 18 bases of the junction left unmatched. The whole variable domain, filled in from reference TRBV7-2 and TRBJ2-7, reads GAGVSQSPSNKVTEKGKDVELRCDPISGHTALYWYRQSLGQGLEFLIYFQGNSAPDKSGLPSDRFSAERTGGSVSTLTIQRTQQEDSAVYLCASSFGQGVFTGPEQYFGPGTRLTVT.

This clonotype was counted only a few times. V is TRBV19 and J is TRBJ1-1, with TRBD1 identical over 8 bases. The germline CDR1 and CDR2 sequences are LNHDA and SQIVND (reference sequence). With V trimmed by 4 bases and J by 4 bases, 2 bases remained unmatched. The CDR3 is made up of 13 amino acids. The CDR3 sequence: CASSKTGGTEAFF. The DNA for the CDR3 is TGTGCCAGTAGTAAAACAGGGGGCACTGAAGCTTTCTTT. Combining the CDR3 with reference TRBV19 and TRBJ1-1 gives the whole variable domain DGGITQSPKYLFRKEGQNVTLSCEQNLNHDAMYWYRQDPGQGLRLIYYSQIVNDFQKGDIAEGYSVSREKKESFPLTVTSAQKNPTAFYLCASSKTGGTEAFFGQGTRLTVV.

The CDR3 region is CSASGQEYF. The CDR3 DNA follows: TGCAGTGCTTCGGGACAAGAGTACTTC. V gene TRBV20-1 combines with J gene TRBJ2-7; a weak D match, TRBD1 (6 bases). The CDR3 consists of 9 residues. V lost 5 bases to trimming and J lost 11 bases, with 10 bases between them. The germline CDR1 and CDR2 sequences are DFQATT and SNEGSKA (reference sequence).

This clonotype has only a few counts. The chain uses TRBV30 and TRBJ1-2; D is possibly TRBD1 (5 bases). The CDR3 is 12 amino acids. Germline V gene data show CDR1 as GTSNPN and CDR2 as SVGIG (reference sequence). Trimming removed 7 bases at V and 4 bases at J, with 13 bases between. CDR3 region: CAFVDIPYGYTF. The CDR3, as DNA: TGTGCCTTCGTGGACATACCCTATGGCTACACCTTC.

CDR3 bases: TGTGCCAGCAGACCTGTCCGGTCCAGCGGGACCGCCACAGATACGCAGTATTTT. It specifies CASRPVRSSGTATDTQYF. The chain combines TRBV2 with TRBJ2-3; 7 bases map to TRBD2. Trimming removed 6 bases from V and 2 bases from J; junction bases left unmatched: 17. CDR1 and CDR2 (germline): SNHLY, FYNNEI. This CDR3 is 18 amino acids long.

The gene calls are TRBV7-2 and TRBJ2-3; 12 bases align to TRBD1. After removal of 1 base from V and 3 bases from J, the junction contained 5 bases not matched to a gene. CDR3 length: 17 residues. Germline CDR1 is SGHTA and CDR2 is FQGNSA. The CDR3 loop is CASSLGGDRGLTDTQYF. CDR3 DNA sequence: TGTGCCAGCAGCTTAGGTGGGGACAGGGGGCTGACAGATACGCAGTATTTT. Using reference TRBV7-2 and TRBJ2-3 for the parts outside the CDR3, the full variable domain is GAGVSQSPSNKVTEKGKDVELRCDPISGHTALYWYRQSLGQGLEFLIYFQGNSAPDKSGLPSDRFSAERTGGSVSTLTIQRTQQEDSAVYLCASSLGGDRGLTDTQYFGPGTRLTVL.

J is TRBJ2-1 and V is TRBV5-5, with 12 bases identical to TRBD2. The ends lost 1 base at V and 7 bases at J; junction bases unmatched: 3. Germline V CDR1 and CDR2: SGHKS, YYEKEE (reference sequence). The length of the CDR3 is 15 residues. DNA of the CDR3: TGTGCCAGCAGCTTGACTAGCGGGGGGTTAAATGAGCAGTTCTTC. It specifies CASSLTSGGLNEQFF. The entire variable domain, with the rest obtained from reference TRBV5-5 and TRBJ2-1, is as follows: DAGVTQSPTHLIKTRGQQVTLRCSPISGHKSVSWYQQVLGQGPQFIFQYYEKEERGRGNFPDRFSARQFPNYSSELNVNALLLGDSALYLCASSLTSGGLNEQFFGPGTRLTVL.

V and J are TRBV7-9 and TRBJ1-1; tentatively, D is TRBD1 (5 bases). Germline V CDR1 and CDR2: SEHNR, FQNEAQ (reference sequence). The CDR3 is 14 residues long. V was shortened by 5 bases and J by 1 base, with 11 bases between the two germline ends. In DNA, the CDR3 is TGTGCCAGCAGCATCACAGGCACGAACACTGAAGCTTTCTTT. Amino acids: CASSITGTNTEAFF. The entire variable domain, with the rest obtained from reference TRBV7-9 and TRBJ1-1, is as follows: DTGVSQNPRHKITKRGQNVTFRCDPISEHNRLYWYRQTLGQGPEFLTYFQNEAQLEKSRLLSDRFSAERPKGSFSTLEIQRTEQGDSAMYLCASSITGTNTEAFFGQGTRLTVV.

The DNA of the CDR3 is TGTGCCAGCAGCCAAGAGGGACAGGGGATACATGGCTACACCTTC. Its translation is CASSQEGQGIHGYTF. This chain joins TRBV4-2 and TRBJ1-2; 10 positions match TRBD1. V was pared by 0 bases and J by 6 bases, with 4 bases of the junction left unmatched. Germline CDR1 LGHNA, CDR2 YNFKEQ. CDR3 size: 15 residues.

This clonotype was recorded a few times. The V gene is TRBV2, the J gene TRBJ2-2, with 7 bases matching TRBD1. Germline CDR1 is SNHLY and CDR2 is FYNNEI. Trimming cost V 8 bases and J 1 base; bases outside gene matches: 10. This CDR3 spans 16 amino acids. The CDR3 here is CASLVEGTVNTGELFF. The CDR3 DNA sequence: TGTGCCAGCTTAGTCGAGGGGACAGTGAACACCGGGGAGCTGTTTTTT.

The genes are TRBV9 and TRBJ2-7; TRBD2 is a possible D gene (7 bases). Germline V gene data show CDR1 as SGDLS and CDR2 as YYNGEE. Trimming cost V 3 bases and J 0 bases, with 13 bases left between them. The CDR3 is 15 residues long. In DNA, the CDR3 is TGTGCCAGCAGCGAGGGGGGGGCAAGCTCCTACGAGCAGTACTTC. Protein product: CASSEGGASSYEQYF.

The rearrangement links TRBV7-3 to TRBJ1-2; D gene ambiguous. CDR1 and CDR2 (germline): SGHTA, FQGTGA. The CDR3 runs 14 residues. The germline V and J ends were trimmed by 5 bases and 1 base, with 11 bases remaining between them. CDR3 sequence (DNA): TGTGCCAGCAGCAATGATTTGGATAACTATGGCTACACCTTC. It specifies CASSNDLDNYGYTF.

The table lists this clonotype with a few counts. The CDR3 DNA sequence: TGTGCCAGCAGTTTGGCTTACCAATGGACAGGCTCCTACGAGCAGTACTTC. Translating it yields CASSLAYQWTGSYEQYF. The V call is TRBV28, the J call TRBJ2-7, with 7 bases identical to TRBD1. This CDR3 is built from 17 residues. V shed 3 bases and J 0 bases; nucleotides not matched to a gene: 11. Germline lookup yields CDR1 MDHEN and CDR2 SYDVKM.